The 32 T cell receptor beta chains below were found in one sample sequenced in a study of blood T cell repertoires in COVID-19. Sequencing used immunoSEQ multiplex PCR; TCRdb keeps in-frame clones, though not all of them. The top ten hold about 0.8% of the sample, which has 67,000 or so clones, about four fifths seen once. Sequencing input: peripheral blood. These receptors originate from a woman in her sixties or seventies with acute or convalescent COVID-19.

The chain joins TRBV6-6 to TRBJ2-7; 11 bases map to TRBD2. The CDR3 contains 13 residues. The J segment lost 5 bases and the V segment lost 6 bases, leaving 3 bases of the junction unmatched. CDR1 and CDR2 from the germline V gene are MNHNY and SVGAGI (reference sequence). The CDR3 sequence: CASRTSGIHEQYF. In nucleotides, the CDR3 is TGTGCCAGCAGGACTAGCGGGATCCACGAGCAGTACTTC.

The chain links TRBV10-1 to TRBJ2-4; 8 bases agree with TRBD2. Per germline, CDR1 WNHNN and CDR2 SYGVQD (reference sequence). Trimming took 9 bases from V and 9 from J; bases not matched to a gene: 4. The CDR3 length is 11 residues. The CDR3 is CARREDGIQYF. The CDR3 nucleotides are TGCGCCAGGCGGGAGGATGGCATTCAGTACTTC.

V gene TRBV29-1 combines with J gene TRBJ1-1; TRBD1 agrees at 11 bases. The CDR3 consists of 15 residues. Trimming took 5 bases from V and 3 from J; bases not matched to a gene: 8. Germline CDR1 is SQVTM and CDR2 is ANQGSEA. The CDR3 reads CSVSGTGGGDTEAFF. Here the CDR3 DNA reads TGCAGCGTTAGCGGGACAGGGGGAGGGGACACTGAAGCTTTCTTT.

The chain is built from TRBV4-2 and TRBJ1-2, with a possible D match to TRBD1 (6 bases). Germline values: CDR1 LGHNA, CDR2 YNFKEQ. This CDR3 has 14 residues. V was shortened by 2 bases and J by 2 bases, with 9 bases between the two germline ends. The CDR3 sequence is CASSQSTGNYGYTF. The CDR3 DNA sequence: TGTGCCAGCAGCCAAAGCACAGGGAACTATGGCTACACCTTC.

The V gene is TRBV30, the J gene TRBJ1-6, with a weak D call TRBD1 (5 bases). The CDR3 covers 14 residues. Germline V gene data show CDR1 as GTSNPN and CDR2 as SVGIG (reference sequence). The CDR3 sequence: CALGLGDRGSPLHF. CDR3 nucleotides: TGTGCGCTGGGGCTTGGCGATAGGGGTTCACCCCTCCACTTT.

The chain employs TRBV7-8 and TRBJ2-7; D possibly corresponds to TRBD1 (5 bases). This CDR3 is built from 15 residues. Germline CDR1 reads SGHVS; CDR2 reads FQNEAQ. Between the trimmed V and J ends, which lost 5 bases and 3 bases, there was a span of 17 bases. In nucleotides, the CDR3 is TGTGCCAGCAGCCCCCGTCCAACAGGATACTACGAGCAGTACTTC. Encoded protein: CASSPRPTGYYEQYF.

This chain joins TRBV19 and TRBJ2-2; TRBD2 agrees at 14 bases. Germline CDR1 is LNHDA and CDR2 is SQIVND (reference sequence). Losses at the gene ends were 5 bases for V and 7 bases for J; bases not matched to a gene: 9. The CDR3 totals 17 residues. DNA for the CDR3: TGTGCCAGTAGTCCCGGGACTAGCGGGGGTGCTGGCGGGGAGCTGTTTTTT. This sequence encodes CASSPGTSGGAGGELFF.

The rearrangement links TRBV13 to TRBJ2-2; D is uncertain. The CDR3 sequence is 16 residues long. V dropped 6 bases and J dropped 4 bases, with 18 bases sitting between them. Germline lookup yields CDR1 PRHDT and CDR2 FYEKMQ (reference sequence). The CDR3 DNA follows: TGTGCCAGCAGTTTCCGACTGGAAGGTGGCACCGGGGAGCTGTTTTTT. It encodes CASSFRLEGGTGELFF.

The chain is built from TRBV3-1 (or the pseudogene TRBV3-2) and TRBJ1-4; 7 bases fit TRBD1. The V gene's germline CDR1 is LGHDT and CDR2 YNNKEL (reference sequence). The CDR3 spans 15 residues. The V and J ends lost 0 bases and 5 bases, in that order; junction bases with no gene match: 3. The CDR3 loop is CASSQEATGNEKLFF. CDR3 coding DNA: TGTGCCAGCAGCCAAGAAGCGACAGGGAATGAAAAACTGTTTTTT.

This clone showed up just once. The CDR3 loop is CATSFSRELNYGYTF. The CDR3 DNA reads TGTGCCACCAGCTTTTCCAGGGAACTTAACTATGGCTACACCTTC. This chain uses TRBV15 with TRBJ1-2, with D perhaps matching TRBD1 (5 bases). Looked up from germline, CDR1 is LNHNV and CDR2 is YYDKDF (reference sequence). Trimming cost V 5 bases and J 1 base, with 14 bases left between them. The CDR3 contains 15 residues.

The chain links TRBV10-3 to TRBJ1-1; 8 positions agree with TRBD1. This CDR3 contains 14 residues. Germline CDR1 and CDR2: ENHRY and SYGVKD. V lost 10 bases and J lost 4; bases outside the gene matches: 11. DNA of the CDR3: TGTGCCAGCCAAAGCAAAGACAGGGGCACTGAAGCTTTCTTT. Translating it yields CASQSKDRGTEAFF.

The rearrangement links TRBV27 to TRBJ1-4, with D possibly being TRBD1 (5 bases). Trimming took 0 bases from V and 3 from J, leaving 11 bases between them. Germline CDR1 reads MNHEY; CDR2 reads SMNVEV (reference sequence). The CDR3 loop spans 16 amino acids. CDR3 coding DNA: TGTGCCAGCAGTTTATCGACGGGGGAATCTAATGAAAAACTGTTTTTT. Translated, it gives CASSLSTGESNEKLFF. The entire variable domain, with the rest obtained from reference TRBV27 and TRBJ1-4, is as follows: EAQVTQNPRYLITVTGKKLTVTCSQNMNHEYMSWYRQDPGLGLRQIYYSMNVEVTDKGDVPEGYKVSRKEKRNFPLILESPSPNQTSLYFCASSLSTGESNEKLFFGSGTQLSVL.

V gene TRBV9 combines with J gene TRBJ1-2; no clear D gene. The V end lost 4 bases, the J end lost 2 bases, and 6 bases lay between the germline ends. The CDR3 is 12 amino acids. The germline V gene has CDR1 SGDLS and CDR2 YYNGEE. CDR3 bases: TGTGCCAGCAGCTCCCAGAACTATGGCTACACCTTC. Encoded protein: CASSSQNYGYTF.

The V call is TRBV10-3, the J call TRBJ1-5; the D is unclear. This CDR3 is built from 14 residues. Germline V gene sequence: CDR1 ENHRY, CDR2 SYGVKD. V lost 3 bases and J lost 6, with 12 bases in between. In DNA form, the CDR3 reads TGTGCCATCAGTGAAGGAGGAAATAGTCAGCCCCAGCATTTT. Its translation: CAISEGGNSQPQHF.

The gene calls are TRBV28 and TRBJ2-3; 7 bases fit TRBD1. This CDR3 spans 14 amino acids. CDR1 and CDR2 (germline): MDHEN, SYDVKM. After removal of 2 bases from V and 8 bases from J, the junction contained 7 bases not matched to a gene. The CDR3 bases are TGTGCCAGCAGTTTACTTACAGGGGTTGGTACGCAGTATTTT. Protein sequence: CASSLLTGVGTQYF.

The genes are TRBV6-6 and TRBJ1-5; 8 nucleotides align to TRBD1. Per the germline V gene, CDR1 is MNHNY and CDR2 is SVGAGI (reference sequence). CDR3 length: 15 amino acids. Trimming at V came to 5 bases and at J to 6 bases, leaving 9 bases not matched to a gene. DNA for the CDR3: TGTGCCAGCAGTCCGACAGGGGCGTTGGGTCAGCCCCAGCATTTT. Amino acid sequence: CASSPTGALGQPQHF.

The rearrangement links TRBV5-6 to TRBJ2-4, with D uncertain. The V gene's germline CDR1 is SGHDT and CDR2 YYEEEE. This CDR3 is 14 amino acids long. Deletions cut 4 bases from V and 7 bases from J, with 15 bases between. Here the CDR3 reads CASSRLGSGNIQYF. Here the CDR3 DNA reads TGTGCCAGCAGCCGGCTAGGTTCGGGTAACATTCAGTACTTC.

The chain has TRBV27 and TRBJ2-1; the D gene is possibly TRBD2 (6 bases). This CDR3 region has 14 residues. Germline CDR1 is MNHEY and CDR2 is SMNVEV (reference sequence). Trimming pared 5 bases from V and 7 bases from J, leaving 15 bases between. In DNA form, the CDR3 reads TGTGCCAGCAGTCCTACGGGACTTTTAAATGAGCAGTTCTTC. Translated: CASSPTGLLNEQFF.

This rearrangement joins TRBV6-6 to TRBJ1-1, with D possibly being TRBD1 (6 bases). Germline lookup yields CDR1 MNHNY and CDR2 SVGAGI (reference sequence). Trimming pared 11 bases from V and 3 bases from J, leaving 13 bases between. CDR3 size: 12 residues. CDR3 nucleotide sequence: TGTGCCGGGAGACAGGTAGACACTGAAGCTTTCTTT. Its protein product is CAGRQVDTEAFF.

This clone was seen only a few times. The chain uses TRBV19 and TRBJ1-4; D is unresolved. The V and J ends lost 3 bases and 3 bases respectively, with 8 bases between them. Per germline, CDR1 LNHDA and CDR2 SQIVND (reference sequence). CDR3 length equals 14 residues. The chain's CDR3 is CASSIPVANEKLFF. In nucleotides, the CDR3 is TGTGCCAGTAGTATCCCGGTCGCTAATGAAAAACTGTTTTTT.

V gene TRBV14 combines with J gene TRBJ1-1; no clear D. V dropped 2 bases and J dropped 7 bases, with 17 bases sitting between them. CDR1 and CDR2 (germline): SGHDN, FVKESK. The CDR3 contains 15 residues. The CDR3 spells CASSQTSPGLSEAFF. CDR3 bases: TGTGCCAGCAGCCAAACCTCTCCTGGACTCAGTGAAGCTTTCTTT.

This chain links TRBV5-1 with TRBJ2-3; D remains ambiguous. The CDR3 extends over 13 amino acids. Germline loops: CDR1 SGHRS, CDR2 YFSETQ. V shed 0 bases and J shed 3 bases, with 5 bases lying between them. In nucleotides, the CDR3 is TGCGCCAGCAGCTTGGATCGGACAGATACGCAGTATTTT. Its translation is CASSLDRTDTQYF.

J is TRBJ1-2 and V is TRBV19; TRBD1 aligns across 7 bases. CDR1 and CDR2 (germline): LNHDA, SQIVND (reference sequence). The length of the CDR3 is 13 residues. Trimming cost V 3 bases and J 6 bases; bases outside gene matches: 4. The CDR3 bases are TGTGCCAGTAGTATGGCACAGGGGAATGGCTACACCTTC. Translated, it gives CASSMAQGNGYTF.

This rearrangement joins TRBV18 to TRBJ1-1, with D possibly being TRBD1 (5 bases). V lost 3 bases and J lost 0, with 11 bases in between. Germline V gene sequence: CDR1 KGHSH, CDR2 LQKENI. This CDR3 is built from 15 residues. CDR3: CASSPTRQLNTEAFF. CDR3 DNA: TGTGCCAGCTCACCGACACGACAGCTGAACACTGAAGCTTTCTTT. The complete variable domain, with remaining parts taken from reference TRBV18 and TRBJ1-1, reads NAGVMQNPRHLVRRRGQEARLRCSPMKGHSHVYWYRQLPEEGLKFMVYLQKENIIDESGMPKERFSAEFPKEGPSILRIQQVVRGDSAAYFCASSPTRQLNTEAFFGQGTRLTVV.

The gene calls are TRBV27 and TRBJ2-7; 7 nucleotides line up with TRBD1. CDR1 and CDR2 from the germline V gene are MNHEY and SMNVEV (reference sequence). The CDR3 loop spans 14 amino acids. Trimming removed 4 bases from V and 0 bases from J; junction bases left unmatched: 3. The CDR3 nucleotides read TGTGCCAGCAGTTCTGGGACAGCCTCCTACGAGCAGTACTTC. Translated: CASSSGTASYEQYF.

The CDR3 region is CAWSGQRYTEAFF. The CDR3 DNA follows: TGTGCCTGGTCCGGACAGAGGTACACTGAAGCTTTCTTT. J is TRBJ1-1 and V is TRBV30; the D gene is possibly TRBD1 (6 bases). Between the trimmed V and J ends, which lost 5 bases and 3 bases, there was a span of 13 bases. The length of the CDR3 is 13 residues. Germline CDR1 GTSNPN, CDR2 SVGIG (reference sequence).

This chain uses TRBV28 with TRBJ2-1, with D tentatively TRBD2 (6 bases). The CDR3 spans 14 residues. Germline V CDR1 and CDR2: MDHEN, SYDVKM. Trimming stripped 1 base from V and 7 bases from J, with 11 bases between. The CDR3 sequence is CASSLFGRENEQFF. The DNA for the CDR3 is TGTGCCAGCAGTTTATTCGGGAGAGAAAATGAGCAGTTCTTC.

This clone is medium-sized. The chain employs TRBV2 and TRBJ1-2, with 9 bases identical to TRBD1. This CDR3 comprises 14 residues. Germline V gene sequence: CDR1 SNHLY, CDR2 FYNNEI. V dropped 4 bases and J dropped 4; count of bases not matched to a gene: 4. CDR3 residues: CASSGRQGGYGYTF. The CDR3 DNA is TGTGCCAGCAGTGGACGACAGGGGGGCTATGGCTACACCTTC.

This clone appeared a single time. The DNA of the CDR3 is TGTGCCAGCAGCCGACAGTCGGGGGGGTTTGAAGCTTTCTTT. Amino acid sequence: CASSRQSGGFEAFF. The chain uses TRBV28 and TRBJ1-1; D perhaps matches TRBD1 (5 bases). Deletions cut 6 bases from V and 7 bases from J, with 18 bases between. This CDR3 has 14 amino acids. The germline V gene has CDR1 MDHEN and CDR2 SYDVKM.

The V call is TRBV7-6, the J call TRBJ2-3; weak D call: TRBD2 (6 bases). This CDR3 comprises 16 residues. Germline-derived CDR1 and CDR2 are SGHVS and FNYEAQ. With 5 bases removed from V and 3 bases from J, the gap between germline ends came to 18 bases. The CDR3 coding sequence is TGTGCCAGCAGCCCCACCCGCGGGGCTGTTACAGATACGCAGTATTTT. This codes for CASSPTRGAVTDTQYF.

This chain joins TRBV9 and TRBJ2-1; D is perhaps TRBD1 (6 bases). CDR1 SGDLS and CDR2 YYNGEE come from the germline V gene. With 1 base removed from V and 4 bases from J, the gap between germline ends came to 15 bases. There are 16 residues in the CDR3. CDR3 loop: CASSVRDIRQYNEQFF. The CDR3 DNA reads TGTGCCAGCAGCGTAAGGGACATTCGTCAGTACAATGAGCAGTTCTTC.

V is TRBV30 and J is TRBJ2-3, with D maybe TRBD2 (5 bases). Germline V gene data show CDR1 as GTSNPN and CDR2 as SVGIG (reference sequence). The CDR3 is made up of 14 amino acids. With 2 bases removed from V and 4 bases from J, the gap between germline ends came to 13 bases. The chain's CDR3 is CAWSLPTRADTQYF. CDR3 coding DNA: TGTGCCTGGAGTCTCCCAACTAGGGCAGATACGCAGTATTTT.